This T cell receptor (beta chain) was sequenced during a study of blood T cell repertoires in COVID-19 (TCRdb year 2020). As for the study more broadly: The collaborator samples originated in the United States, Italy and Spain and spanned the acute and convalescent phases of COVID-19. The prospective study material was composed of cDNA or gDNA derived from T cells, B-cell-depleted T cells, or PBMCs. Deeply sampled blood TCRbeta repertoires from subjects exposed to, actively infected with, or recovered from COVID-19 were included in the dataset. The repertoires were made available in a free public database intended to serve as a resource for research on the immune response to SARS-CoV-2. The samples were drawn from the first 160 participants of the ongoing ImmuneRACE study and from under 1,500 subjects provided by 6 global collaborators. A de-identified subject ID, COVID-19 status, age in years and sex were almost always included in the sample metadata. Where available, HLA class I and class II types were obtained from metadata supplied by the sample provider rather than from assay-based typing.

Each collaborating institution followed its own protocols to collect whole blood in K2EDTA tubes. For TCRbeta analysis, collaborator samples were shipped as frozen whole blood, as isolated PBMCs, or as DNA extracted from either sample type. The junction carries 5 bases between V and J, which are trimmed by 2 bases and 1 base respectively. CDR3 length: 13 amino acids, cysteine to phenylalanine. The sequence is cut down to CDR3 DNA, 39 bases in frame from base 1. The germline V gene sets CDR1 to ENHRY and CDR2 to SYGVKD. As to this clone: Its binding antigen is unknown. Base qualities were left out, and no much larger clone turns up one base away.

The immunoSEQ Assay, a bias-controlled multiplex PCR, was used to amplify TCRbeta CDR3 regions from genomic DNA. The study's processing was this. The number of nucleated cells in each sample was estimated by amplification of reference gene primers within the assay. To quantify the absolute abundance of each unique TCRbeta CDR3 rearrangement, sequence reads were collapsed and filtered. For each sample, productive Simpson clonality was calculated as the square root of Simpson's diversity index across productive rearrangements. Sourced from immuneACCESS, this table was stored by TCRdb with only in-frame sequences that have V and J called. A share of the clones is absent; for the studies checked, an unresolved V gene accounts for under half, and the remainder has no known explanation. That table supplies the V and J calls and clone size; D and trimming were determined from the DNA. The sample table lists hundreds of thousands of clones, roughly 84% of them with a count of one. The ten top clones hold about 3.8% of the sample.

Points the paper makes about the study in general: The quantity of clinical and demographic metadata differed by source and by participant and was supplied without curation.

The TCR sequence derives from a woman older than 75 with acute or convalescent COVID-19. Sequences were obtained from peripheral blood. The chain joins TRBV10-3 to TRBJ2-5; confidence is insufficient to name the D gene. CDR3 region: CAISEISQETQYF. The sequence in DNA is TGTGCCATCAGTGAGATCAGCCAAGAGACCCAGTACTTC.